These 30 T cell receptor beta chains were sequenced from one sample in a study of T-cell memory formation after mild COVID-19. One entry per CDR3 protein, called by TCRdb with MiXCR from the 5' RACE reads. The data show 150,000 or so distinct CDR3 sequences, almost 25% seen once. The specimen was PBMCs or a T cell subset sorted from them (not recorded which). All receptors come from an adult woman who had mild COVID-19 (a few samples of this study predate the infection). Cell type and time point are not known.

The rearrangement links TRBV7-9 to TRBJ2-7; weak D call: TRBD1 (6 bases). The CDR3 totals 12 residues. Trimming took 1 base from V and 5 from J, leaving 6 bases between them. Germline assignment: CDR1 SEHNR and CDR2 FQNEAQ (reference sequence). In nucleotides, the CDR3 is TGTGCCAGCAGCTTAGAGGGGGACGAGCAGTACTTC. Amino acids: CASSLEGDEQYF.

V and J are TRBV9 and TRBJ2-3; 12 nucleotides align to TRBD2. This CDR3 spans 17 amino acids. V was clipped by 2 bases and J by 4 bases; unmatched bases: 8. Germline-derived CDR1 and CDR2 are SGDLS and YYNGEE. CDR3 residues: CASSVVPSGGAADTQYF. CDR3 sequence (DNA): TGTGCCAGCAGCGTTGTACCTAGCGGGGGGGCGGCAGATACGCAGTATTTT.

The V and J genes are TRBV7-8 and TRBJ1-5, with D uncertain. The germline CDR1 and CDR2 sequences are SGHVS and FQNEAQ. Trimming stripped 1 base from V and 5 bases from J, with 15 bases between. The CDR3 runs 16 residues. In DNA, the CDR3 is TGTGCCAGCAGCTTAGGTGGGCACGGCCGAGATCAGCCCCAGCATTTT. Amino acid sequence: CASSLGGHGRDQPQHF.

This chain uses TRBV24-1 with TRBJ2-3; D is tentatively TRBD1 or TRBD2 (5 bases each). The germline V and J ends were trimmed by 1 base and 8 bases, with 12 bases remaining between them. The CDR3 has 14 amino acids. Germline V gene lookup returns CDR1 KGHDR and CDR2 SFDVKD. The CDR3 DNA reads as TGTGCCACCAGTGATTTTTCGGGTGGGGGTACGCAGTATTTT. It encodes CATSDFSGGGTQYF.

The V and J genes are TRBV7-9 and TRBJ2-5, with TRBD2 as a possible D gene (5 bases). Germline V gene sequence: CDR1 SEHNR, CDR2 FQNEAQ (reference sequence). The V and J ends lost 1 base and 5 bases respectively, with 8 bases between them. CDR3 length: 13 amino acids. The CDR3 DNA follows: TGTGCCAGCAGCTTAGGGAGGTTGGAGACCCAGTACTTC. This translates into CASSLGRLETQYF. Drawing the rest from reference TRBV7-9 and TRBJ2-5, the complete variable domain is DTGVSQNPRHKITKRGQNVTFRCDPISEHNRLYWYRQTLGQGPEFLTYFQNEAQLEKSRLLSDRFSAERPKGSFSTLEIQRTEQGDSAMYLCASSLGRLETQYFGPGTRLLVL.

This clonotype has more than one count but fewer than ten. The rearrangement links TRBV12-3 or TRBV12-4 to TRBJ2-1; 9 bases match TRBD1. The V gene end was trimmed by 4 bases and the J gene end by 4 bases; junction bases not matched to a gene: 11. The CDR3 is 17 residues long. In DNA, the CDR3 is TGTGCCAGCAGTTCTCCGGTACCGGGACAGGGATACAATGAGCAGTTCTTC. It is translated as CASSSPVPGQGYNEQFF.

The chain is built from TRBV7-9 and TRBJ2-1; D is unresolved. The CDR3 is 14 amino acids. V gave up 1 base and J gave up 3 bases, with 7 bases separating them. CDR1 and CDR2 from the germline V gene are SEHNR and FQNEAQ (reference sequence). The CDR3 reads CASSLGQNYNEQFF. Written as DNA, the CDR3 is TGTGCCAGCAGCTTAGGGCAGAACTACAATGAGCAGTTCTTC.

This clonotype was counted only a few times. The chain couples TRBV11-2 to TRBJ1-5; 9 nucleotides match TRBD1. The CDR3 extends over 15 amino acids. The trim removed 3 bases at V and 4 bases at J, leaving 4 bases unmatched. The germline gives CDR1 SGHAT, CDR2 FQNNGV. Here the CDR3 reads CASSFGTGWNQPQHF. Here the CDR3 DNA reads TGTGCCAGCAGCTTCGGGACAGGGTGGAATCAGCCCCAGCATTTT.

The chain carries TRBV7-6 and TRBJ2-1, with D perhaps given as TRBD1 or TRBD2 (5 bases each). Germline assignment: CDR1 SGHVS and CDR2 FNYEAQ. The CDR3 contains 12 residues. V lost 2 bases and J lost 12, with 11 bases in between. The CDR3 nucleotides read TGTGCCAGCAGCTTAATAGAGGGACCGCAGTTCTTC. It encodes CASSLIEGPQFF.

The rearrangement links TRBV7-8 to TRBJ2-7; tentative D call: TRBD2 (6 bases). Trimming took off 4 bases at V and 1 base at J, with 14 bases between the two ends. The CDR3 loop spans 15 amino acids. CDR1 and CDR2 (germline): SGHVS, FQNEAQ. The chain's CDR3 is CASSSSWGVSYEQYF. In DNA, the CDR3 is TGTGCCAGCAGCTCAAGTTGGGGGGTATCCTACGAGCAGTACTTC.

This clonotype occurred a few times. CDR3 region: CASSRGTLPYEQYF. CDR3 in DNA: TGCGCCAGCAGCCGAGGGACACTCCCCTACGAGCAGTACTTC. V is TRBV4-3 and J is TRBJ2-7; D might be TRBD1 (6 bases). V was trimmed by 4 bases and J by 2 bases, leaving 12 bases between them. This CDR3 spans 14 amino acids. The germline V gene has CDR1 LGHNA and CDR2 YSLEER.

The chain couples TRBV5-4 to TRBJ2-1, with 13 bases fitting TRBD2. The CDR3 has 17 amino acids. Germline CDR1 reads SGHNT; CDR2 reads YYREEE (reference sequence). Trimming cost V 4 bases and J 4 bases; bases outside gene matches: 8. CDR3 bases: TGTGCCAGCAGCCGGACTAGCGGGGGACCCTTGTACAATGAGCAGTTCTTC. This translates into CASSRTSGGPLYNEQFF.

V is TRBV4-1 and J is TRBJ2-3; 8 nucleotides match TRBD2. This CDR3 has 17 amino acids. The germline V gene has CDR1 MGHRA and CDR2 YSYEKL. The V segment lost 4 bases and the J segment 5 bases; nucleotides outside the gene matches: 14. CDR3 sequence (DNA): TGCGCCAGCAGCCCAGTTCTTACTAGCGGAATGGGAGATACGCAGTATTTT. This translates into CASSPVLTSGMGDTQYF.

This clonotype was detected a few times. The gene calls are TRBV5-1 and TRBJ2-4; maybe TRBD2 (6 bases). The CDR3 loop spans 15 amino acids. Deletions cut 6 bases from V and 5 bases from J, with 18 bases between. Germline V gene lookup returns CDR1 SGHRS and CDR2 YFSETQ. This CDR3 reads CASNSGSSRENIQYF. The CDR3 DNA reads TGCGCCAGCAACTCCGGGAGTAGCCGAGAAAACATTCAGTACTTC.

V usage is TRBV7-6 and J usage is TRBJ2-7; D is undetermined. From germline, CDR1 is SGHVS and CDR2 FNYEAQ. The V end lost 4 bases, the J end lost 5 bases, and 12 bases lay between the germline ends. The CDR3 has 13 amino acids. CDR3 in DNA: TGTGCCAGCAGCTCAGTGTTAGGAGACGAGCAGTACTTC. The encoded protein is CASSSVLGDEQYF. Full variable domain (missing parts from reference TRBV7-6 and TRBJ2-7): GAGVSQSPRYKVTKRGQDVALRCDPISGHVSLYWYRQALGQGPEFLTYFNYEAQQDKSGLPNDRFSAERPEGSISTLTIQRTEQRDSAMYRCASSSVLGDEQYFGPGTRLTVT.

The chain uses TRBV5-5 and TRBJ1-4, with 8 bases fitting TRBD1. V dropped 1 base and J dropped 2; count of bases not matched to a gene: 4. Germline CDR1 reads SGHKS; CDR2 reads YYEKEE (reference sequence). The length of the CDR3 is 16 residues. This CDR3 reads CASSLQGAATNEKLFF. CDR3 coding DNA: TGTGCCAGCAGCTTGCAGGGGGCGGCTACTAATGAAAAACTGTTTTTT.

The chain has TRBV11-2 and TRBJ1-1; D is unclear. V lost 5 bases and J lost 0, with 16 bases in between. This CDR3 region has 16 residues. In germline, CDR1 is SGHAT, CDR2 FQNNGV. This chain's CDR3 is CASSPLAGQMNTEAFF. DNA for the CDR3: TGTGCCAGCAGCCCCCTGGCAGGCCAAATGAACACTGAAGCTTTCTTT.

This clonotype was seen only a few times. The chain couples TRBV7-9 to TRBJ2-3, with 8 bases identical to TRBD1. Germline V gene data show CDR1 as SEHNR and CDR2 as FQNEAQ (reference sequence). The CDR3 extends over 14 amino acids. Here the CDR3 DNA reads TGTGCGACGGGCAGGGGGCTTGGCACAGATACGCAGTATTTT. As protein: CATGRGLGTDTQYF.

The chain recombines TRBV2 with TRBJ1-1, with D possibly TRBD1 on 6 matching bases. This CDR3 is built from 14 residues. V lost 8 bases and J lost 1, with 14 bases in between. Looked up from germline, CDR1 is SNHLY and CDR2 is FYNNEI. The CDR3 loop is CASPEEGGNTEAFF. DNA for the CDR3: TGTGCCAGCCCTGAGGAGGGGGGGAACACTGAAGCTTTCTTT.

The V and J genes are TRBV29-1 and TRBJ1-2; D perhaps matches TRBD1 (5 bases). Per germline, CDR1 SQVTM and CDR2 ANQGSEA. The CDR3 is 16 amino acids. V was clipped by 0 bases and J by 8 bases, with 22 bases between them. The CDR3 sequence: CSVEDILMRDSEGYTF. CDR3 DNA sequence: TGCAGCGTTGAAGACATTTTAATGCGGGACTCTGAAGGCTACACCTTC.

The rearrangement links TRBV12-3 or TRBV12-4 to TRBJ1-5, with 7 bases identical to TRBD1. With 6 bases clipped from V and 7 bases from J, the junction kept 9 bases outside the gene matches. CDR3 size: 14 residues. Here the CDR3 reads CASSPDRVEQPQHF. The CDR3 DNA is TGTGCCAGCAGCCCTGACAGGGTTGAACAGCCCCAGCATTTT.

The chain is built from TRBV14 and TRBJ1-4, with D unclear. Germline CDR1 and CDR2: SGHDN and FVKESK. With 1 base removed from V and 0 bases from J, the gap between germline ends came to 6 bases. There are 15 residues in the CDR3. CDR3 sequence (DNA): TGTGCCAGCAGCCAAGCGGTAACAACTAATGAAAAACTGTTTTTT. Translating gives CASSQAVTTNEKLFF.

The chain carries TRBV6-4 and TRBJ2-5; 7 positions match TRBD2. V lost 3 bases, J lost 2 bases, and 3 bases stayed unmatched. Germline V gene data show CDR1 as MRHNA and CDR2 as SNTAGT. The CDR3 extends over 14 amino acids. This CDR3 reads CASSEKAGQETQYF. The CDR3 DNA reads as TGTGCCAGCAGTGAGAAAGCGGGACAAGAGACCCAGTACTTC.

The J gene is TRBJ2-5, the V gene TRBV2; 11 bases are shared with TRBD1. The trim removed 3 bases at V and 3 bases at J, leaving 3 bases unmatched. CDR3 size: 15 residues. Germline CDR1 and CDR2: SNHLY and FYNNEI. The CDR3 region is CASSDGTGGEETQYF. Written as DNA, the CDR3 is TGTGCCAGCAGTGATGGGACAGGGGGTGAAGAGACCCAGTACTTC.

This sequence joins TRBV20-1 and TRBJ1-1, with TRBD1 matching 7 bases. Germline loops: CDR1 DFQATT, CDR2 SNEGSKA (reference sequence). V gave up 5 bases and J gave up 6 bases; unmatched junction bases: 9. This CDR3 region has 13 residues. Written as DNA, the CDR3 is TGCAGTGCTCGTCTCGAGGGGGCCTCTGAAGCTTTCTTT. Amino acid sequence: CSARLEGASEAFF.

This clonotype was found a few times. This chain connects TRBV12-3 or TRBV12-4 to TRBJ1-2; TRBD1 agrees at 8 bases. The CDR3 is 12 residues long. The ends lost 6 bases at V and 6 bases at J; junction bases unmatched: 3. CDR3 in amino acids: CASSPQGDGYTF. DNA for the CDR3: TGTGCCAGCAGCCCACAGGGGGATGGCTACACCTTC.

J is TRBJ1-2 and V is TRBV12-3 or TRBV12-4; 8 positions match TRBD1. This CDR3 has 16 residues. V trimming: 5 bases; J trimming: 5 bases; junction bases outside the gene matches: 13. The CDR3 DNA follows: TGTGCCAGCAGTATTGGACAGGGTTGGGCTGTTTATGGCTACACCTTC. This gives the protein CASSIGQGWAVYGYTF.

V gene TRBV7-9 combines with J gene TRBJ2-5; D could derive from TRBD1 or TRBD2 (5 bases each). CDR1 SEHNR and CDR2 FQNEAQ come from the germline V gene (reference sequence). The V end lost 1 base, the J end lost 2 bases, and 8 bases lay between the germline ends. The CDR3 is 14 residues long. For the CDR3, the DNA is TGTGCCAGCAGCTTAGGGGGGTTTCAAGAGACCCAGTACTTC. Encoded protein: CASSLGGFQETQYF.

This CDR3 reads CASSVAAGQETQYF. The CDR3 nucleotides are TGTGCCAGCAGCGTAGCTGCCGGCCAGGAGACCCAGTACTTC. The chain couples TRBV9 to TRBJ2-5, with D unresolved. The CDR3 is 14 residues long. Trimming shortened V by 0 bases and J by 5 bases, and 11 bases separated the two germline ends. Looked up from germline, CDR1 is SGDLS and CDR2 is YYNGEE.

This clonotype has at least ten counts. The CDR3 loop reads CATPGLAGLETGELFF. CDR3 DNA: TGTGCCACTCCGGGACTAGCGGGTCTAGAGACCGGGGAGCTGTTTTTT. The chain couples TRBV7-9 to TRBJ2-2, with 12 bases fitting TRBD2. The junction had 11 bases not matched to a gene; V was cut back by 10 bases and J by 5 bases. Germline V gene sequence: CDR1 SEHNR, CDR2 FQNEAQ (reference sequence). CDR3 length: 16 amino acids.